In this sample, the clone carrying this TCR beta chain turned up many times. The junction had 6 bases not matched to a gene; V was cut back by 6 bases and J by 4 bases. The CDR3 is 14 amino acids. This sample is drawn from a study of response to subunit inactivated influenza vaccine. TCRdb redid the calling of the RT-PCR reads with MiXCR, one entry per CDR3 protein. The table shows hundreds of thousands of distinct CDR3 sequences, with less than 20% occurring only once. The TCR comes from a man aged 50 to 60 who received an inactivated influenza vaccine. The rearrangement joins TRBV12-3 or TRBV12-4 to TRBJ2-5, with 9 bases lining up with TRBD1. Sequencing used PBMCs from blood, obtained about 11 days after vaccination. Here the CDR3 DNA reads TGTGCCAGCAGAAGAACAGGGGGCCTAGAGACCCAGTACTTC. This gives the protein CASRRTGGLETQYF.